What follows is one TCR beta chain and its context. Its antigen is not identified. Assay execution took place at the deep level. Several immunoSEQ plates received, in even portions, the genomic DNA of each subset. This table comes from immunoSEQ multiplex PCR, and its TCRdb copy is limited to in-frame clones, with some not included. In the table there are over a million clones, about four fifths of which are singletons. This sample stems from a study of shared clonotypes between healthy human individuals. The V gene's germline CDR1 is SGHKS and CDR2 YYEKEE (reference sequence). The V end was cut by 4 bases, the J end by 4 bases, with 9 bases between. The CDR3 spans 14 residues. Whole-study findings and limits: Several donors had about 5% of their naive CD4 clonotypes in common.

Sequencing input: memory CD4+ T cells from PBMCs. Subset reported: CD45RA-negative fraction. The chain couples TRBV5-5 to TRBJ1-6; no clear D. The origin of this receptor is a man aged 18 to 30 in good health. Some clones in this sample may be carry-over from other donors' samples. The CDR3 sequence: CASSGGEYNSPLHF. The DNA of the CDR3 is TGTGCCAGCAGCGGCGGGGAATATAATTCACCCCTCCACTTT.